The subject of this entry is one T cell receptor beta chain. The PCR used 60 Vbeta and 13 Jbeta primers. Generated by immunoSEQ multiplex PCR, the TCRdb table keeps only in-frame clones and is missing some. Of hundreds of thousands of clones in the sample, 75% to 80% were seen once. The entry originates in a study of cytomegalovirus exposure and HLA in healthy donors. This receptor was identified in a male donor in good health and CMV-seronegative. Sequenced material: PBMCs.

CDR3 nucleotides: TGTGCCAGCAGTTATGAGGGGGCCTACTTCTACGAGCAGTACTTC. Protein: CASSYEGAYFYEQYF. V gene TRBV6-5 combines with J gene TRBJ2-7, with 7 bases that match TRBD1. Per germline, CDR1 MNHEY and CDR2 SVGAGI. The trim removed 3 bases at V and 3 bases at J, leaving 8 bases unmatched. This CDR3 region has 15 residues.